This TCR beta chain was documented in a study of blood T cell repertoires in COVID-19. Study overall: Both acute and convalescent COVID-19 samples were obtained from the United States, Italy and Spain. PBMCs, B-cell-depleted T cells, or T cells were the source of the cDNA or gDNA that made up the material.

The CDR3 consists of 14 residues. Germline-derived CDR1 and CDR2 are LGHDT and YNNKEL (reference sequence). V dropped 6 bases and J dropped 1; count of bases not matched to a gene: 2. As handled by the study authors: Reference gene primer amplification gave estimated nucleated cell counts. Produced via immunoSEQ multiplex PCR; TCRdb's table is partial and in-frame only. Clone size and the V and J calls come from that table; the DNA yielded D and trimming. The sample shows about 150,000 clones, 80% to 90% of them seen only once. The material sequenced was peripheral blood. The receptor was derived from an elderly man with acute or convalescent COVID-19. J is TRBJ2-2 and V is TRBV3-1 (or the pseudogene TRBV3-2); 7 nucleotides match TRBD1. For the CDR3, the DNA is TGTGCCAGCAGTCGGACAGGGAACACCGGGGAGCTGTTTTTT. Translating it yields CASSRTGNTGELFF.